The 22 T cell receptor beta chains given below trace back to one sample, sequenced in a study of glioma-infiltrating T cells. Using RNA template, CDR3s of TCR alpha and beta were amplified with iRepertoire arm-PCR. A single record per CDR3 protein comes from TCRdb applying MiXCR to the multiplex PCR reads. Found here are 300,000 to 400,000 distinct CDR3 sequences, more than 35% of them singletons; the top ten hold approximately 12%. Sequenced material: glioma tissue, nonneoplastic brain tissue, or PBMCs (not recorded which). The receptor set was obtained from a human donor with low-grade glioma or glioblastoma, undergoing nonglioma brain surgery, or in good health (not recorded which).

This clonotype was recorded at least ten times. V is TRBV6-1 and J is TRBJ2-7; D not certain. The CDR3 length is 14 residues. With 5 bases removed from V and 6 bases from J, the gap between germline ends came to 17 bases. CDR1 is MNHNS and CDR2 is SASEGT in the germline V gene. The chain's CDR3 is CASSRPLLPGEQYF. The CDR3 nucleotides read TGTGCCAGCAGTCGACCGCTTCTCCCGGGCGAGCAGTACTTC.

The DNA for the CDR3 is TGTGCCACCAGTGATTCGACAGGGGGACAGCCCCAGCATTTT. Translating it yields CATSDSTGGQPQHF. This rearrangement joins TRBV24-1 to TRBJ1-5; 9 nucleotides align to TRBD1. V lost 2 bases and J lost 7; bases outside the gene matches: 2. Germline CDR1 is KGHDR and CDR2 is SFDVKD. The CDR3 runs to 14 residues.

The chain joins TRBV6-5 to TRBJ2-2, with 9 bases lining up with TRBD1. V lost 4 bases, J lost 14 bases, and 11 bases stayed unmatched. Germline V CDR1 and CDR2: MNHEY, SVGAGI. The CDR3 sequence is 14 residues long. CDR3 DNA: TGTGCCAGCAGTTGGCTTAATCCGGGACAGGGACTGTTTTTT. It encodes CASSWLNPGQGLFF.

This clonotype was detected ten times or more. The CDR3 is CASSLTGESPLHF. Here the CDR3 DNA reads TGTGCCAGCAGTCTGACAGGGGAGTCACCCCTCCACTTT. The J gene is TRBJ1-6, the V gene TRBV27; 8 nucleotides agree with TRBD1. Per germline, CDR1 MNHEY and CDR2 SMNVEV (reference sequence). V trimming: 5 bases; J trimming: 10 bases; junction bases outside the gene matches: 4. CDR3 length: 13 residues.

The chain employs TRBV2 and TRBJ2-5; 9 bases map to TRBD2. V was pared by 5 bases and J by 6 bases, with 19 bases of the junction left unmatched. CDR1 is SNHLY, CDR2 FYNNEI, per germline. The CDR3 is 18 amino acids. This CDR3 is CASSRRLGLADLGKTQYF. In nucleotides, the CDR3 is TGTGCCAGCAGTCGCCGACTGGGACTAGCAGATTTGGGAAAGACCCAGTACTTC.

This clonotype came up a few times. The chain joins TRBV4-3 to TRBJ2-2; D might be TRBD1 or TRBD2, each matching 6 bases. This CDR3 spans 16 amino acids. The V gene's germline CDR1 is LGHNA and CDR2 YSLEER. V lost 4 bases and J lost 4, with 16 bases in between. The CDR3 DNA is TGCGCCAGCAGCCGGCTAAGGGGGAGGTCCACCGGGGAGCTGTTTTTT. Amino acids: CASSRLRGRSTGELFF.

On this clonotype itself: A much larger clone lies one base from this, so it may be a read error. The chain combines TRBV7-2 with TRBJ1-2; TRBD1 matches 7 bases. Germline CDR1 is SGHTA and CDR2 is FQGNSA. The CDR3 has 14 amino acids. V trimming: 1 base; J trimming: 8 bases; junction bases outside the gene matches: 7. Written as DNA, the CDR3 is TGTGCCAGCAGCTTAGAGACAGGGCCAGGGGGCTACACCTTC. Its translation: CASSLETGPGGYTF.

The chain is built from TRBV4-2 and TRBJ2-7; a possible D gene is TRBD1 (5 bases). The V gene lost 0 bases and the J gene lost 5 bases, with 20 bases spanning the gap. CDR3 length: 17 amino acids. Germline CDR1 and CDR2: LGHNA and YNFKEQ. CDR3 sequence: CASSQDPRQGNQHEQYF. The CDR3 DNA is TGTGCCAGCAGCCAAGATCCCCGGCAGGGCAATCAGCACGAGCAGTACTTC.

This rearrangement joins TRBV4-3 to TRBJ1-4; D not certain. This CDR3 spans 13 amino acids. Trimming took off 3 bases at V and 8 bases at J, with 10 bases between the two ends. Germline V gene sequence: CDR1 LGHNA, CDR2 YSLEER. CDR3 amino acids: CASSQEGGEKLFF. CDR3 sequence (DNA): TGCGCCAGCAGCCAGGAGGGTGGAGAAAAACTGTTTTTT.

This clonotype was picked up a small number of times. For the CDR3, the DNA is TGCAGTGCTAGACGGTGGCCGGACATTTCAATCTACGAGCAGTACTTC. Its protein product is CSARRWPDISIYEQYF. V and J are TRBV20-1 and TRBJ2-7; D possibly corresponds to TRBD1 (5 bases). The CDR3 spans 16 residues. Trimming left V 2 bases short and J 3 bases short, with 20 bases between. Germline V lookup: CDR1 DFQATT, CDR2 SNEGSKA (reference sequence).

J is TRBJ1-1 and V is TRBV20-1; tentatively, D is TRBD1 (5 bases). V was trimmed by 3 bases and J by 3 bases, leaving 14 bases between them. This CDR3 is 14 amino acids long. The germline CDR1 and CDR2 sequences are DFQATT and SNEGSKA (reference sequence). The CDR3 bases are TGCAGTGCTAGGGGGGAGCGGGGGTACACTGAAGCTTTCTTT. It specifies CSARGERGYTEAFF.

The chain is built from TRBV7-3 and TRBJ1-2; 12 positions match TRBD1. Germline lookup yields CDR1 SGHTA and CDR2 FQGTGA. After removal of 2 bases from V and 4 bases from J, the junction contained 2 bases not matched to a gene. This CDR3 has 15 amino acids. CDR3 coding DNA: TGTGCCAGCAGCTTAGGGACAGGGGGCGGCTATGGCTACACCTTC. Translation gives CASSLGTGGGYGYTF.

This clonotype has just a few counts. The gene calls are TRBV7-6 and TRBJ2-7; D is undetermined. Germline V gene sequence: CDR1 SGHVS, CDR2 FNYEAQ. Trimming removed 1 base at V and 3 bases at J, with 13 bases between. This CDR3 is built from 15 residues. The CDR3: CASSLGSGAFYEQYF. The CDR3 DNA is TGTGCCAGCAGCTTAGGGTCAGGCGCTTTCTACGAGCAGTACTTC. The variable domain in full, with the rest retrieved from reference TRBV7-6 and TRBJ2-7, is GAGVSQSPRYKVTKRGQDVALRCDPISGHVSLYWYRQALGQGPEFLTYFNYEAQQDKSGLPNDRFSAERPEGSISTLTIQRTEQRDSAMYRCASSLGSGAFYEQYFGPGTRLTVT.

The CDR3 DNA sequence: TGTGCCAGCGGGGGGCAGATGAACACTGAAGCTTTCTTT. This codes for CASGGQMNTEAFF. The chain recombines TRBV7-9 with TRBJ1-1, with D perhaps matching TRBD1 (6 bases). Between the trimmed V and J ends, which lost 8 bases and 0 bases, there was a span of 10 bases. CDR3 length: 13 residues. Per the germline V gene, CDR1 is SEHNR and CDR2 is FQNEAQ (reference sequence).

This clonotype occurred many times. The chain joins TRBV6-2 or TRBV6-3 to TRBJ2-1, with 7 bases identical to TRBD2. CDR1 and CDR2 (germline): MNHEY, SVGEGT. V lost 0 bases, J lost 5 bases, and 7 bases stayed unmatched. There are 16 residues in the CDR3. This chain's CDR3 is CASSYSWEGSDNEQFF. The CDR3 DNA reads TGTGCCAGCAGTTACTCGTGGGAGGGAAGCGACAATGAGCAGTTCTTC.

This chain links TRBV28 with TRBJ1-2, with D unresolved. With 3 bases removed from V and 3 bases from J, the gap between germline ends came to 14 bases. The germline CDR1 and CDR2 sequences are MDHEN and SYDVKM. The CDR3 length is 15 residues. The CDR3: CASSFESTDYYGYTF. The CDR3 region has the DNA TGTGCCAGCAGTTTTGAAAGTACAGACTACTATGGCTACACCTTC.

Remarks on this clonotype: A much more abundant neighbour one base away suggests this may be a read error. CDR3: CASRNRGLGETQHF. The CDR3 nucleotides are TGTGCCAGCAGGAATCGGGGGCTTGGTGAGACCCAGCACTTC. V and J are TRBV6-1 and TRBJ2-5; D may match TRBD1 or TRBD2 (6 bases each). Germline assignment: CDR1 MNHNS and CDR2 SASEGT. This CDR3 contains 14 residues.

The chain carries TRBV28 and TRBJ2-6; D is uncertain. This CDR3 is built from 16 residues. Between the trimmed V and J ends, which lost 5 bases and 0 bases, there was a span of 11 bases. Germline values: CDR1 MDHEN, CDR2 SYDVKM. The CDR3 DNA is TGTGCCAGCAGTCCGGACGGATACTCTGGGGCCAACGTCCTGACTTTC. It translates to CASSPDGYSGANVLTF.

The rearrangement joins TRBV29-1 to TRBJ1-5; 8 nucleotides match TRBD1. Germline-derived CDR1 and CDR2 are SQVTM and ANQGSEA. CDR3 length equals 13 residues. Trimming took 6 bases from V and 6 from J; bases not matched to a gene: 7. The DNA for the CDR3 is TGCAGCGTCGGGCAGGGGGCCGGTCAGCCCCAGCATTTT. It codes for CSVGQGAGQPQHF.

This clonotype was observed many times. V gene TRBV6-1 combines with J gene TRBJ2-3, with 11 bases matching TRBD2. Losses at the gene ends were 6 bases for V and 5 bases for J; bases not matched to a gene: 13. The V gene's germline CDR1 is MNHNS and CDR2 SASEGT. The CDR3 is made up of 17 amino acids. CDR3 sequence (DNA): TGTGCCAGCAGGGAGAGGACTAGCGGGTTTTCTGGAGATACGCAGTATTTT. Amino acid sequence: CASRERTSGFSGDTQYF.

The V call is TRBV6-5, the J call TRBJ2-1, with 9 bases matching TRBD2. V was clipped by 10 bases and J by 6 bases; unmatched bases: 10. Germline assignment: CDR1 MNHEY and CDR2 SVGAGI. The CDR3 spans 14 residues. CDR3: CATRAGGYSNEQFF. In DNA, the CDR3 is TGTGCCACCCGAGCGGGAGGATACTCCAATGAGCAGTTCTTC.

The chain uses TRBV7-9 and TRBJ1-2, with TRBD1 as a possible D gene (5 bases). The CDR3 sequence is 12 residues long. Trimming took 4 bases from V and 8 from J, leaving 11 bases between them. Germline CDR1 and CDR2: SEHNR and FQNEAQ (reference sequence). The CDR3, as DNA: TGTGCCAGCAGCTACCTTGGGGCCGGCTACACCTTC. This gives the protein CASSYLGAGYTF.